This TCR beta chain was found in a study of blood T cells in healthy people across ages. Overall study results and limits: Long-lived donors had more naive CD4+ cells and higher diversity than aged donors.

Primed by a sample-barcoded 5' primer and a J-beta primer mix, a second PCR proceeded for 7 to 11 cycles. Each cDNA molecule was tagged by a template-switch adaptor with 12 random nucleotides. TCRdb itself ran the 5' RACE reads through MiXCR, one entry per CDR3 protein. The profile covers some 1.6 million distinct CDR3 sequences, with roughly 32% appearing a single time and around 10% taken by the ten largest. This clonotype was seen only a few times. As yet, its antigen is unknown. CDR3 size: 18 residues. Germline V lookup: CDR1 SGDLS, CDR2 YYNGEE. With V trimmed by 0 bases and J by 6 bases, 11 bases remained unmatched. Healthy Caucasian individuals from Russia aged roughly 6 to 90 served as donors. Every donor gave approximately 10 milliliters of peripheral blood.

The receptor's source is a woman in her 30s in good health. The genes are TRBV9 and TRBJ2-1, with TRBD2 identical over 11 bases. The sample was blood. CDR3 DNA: TGTGCCAGCAGCGTAGATCTCGTAGCGGGAGGGGTGGGCAATGAGCAGTTCTTC. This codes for CASSVDLVAGGVGNEQFF.